This paragraph reports one T cell receptor (beta chain). With 3 bases removed from V and 6 bases from J, the gap between germline ends came to 9 bases. This CDR3 is built from 13 residues. Germline V lookup: CDR1 KGHSH, CDR2 LQKENI. Sequencing was performed with immunoSEQ multiplex PCR; in TCRdb, only in-frame clones are kept and a portion is missing. The repertoire holds about 94,000 clones, with about 80% as singletons. The data belong to a study of blood T cell repertoires in COVID-19. This TCR was sampled from a human donor in a cohort sampled during active COVID-19. This chain connects TRBV18 to TRBJ1-5; D not certain. The sequencing input was peripheral blood. The chain's CDR3 is CASSPSTTQPQHF. The CDR3 DNA sequence: TGTGCCAGCTCACCTTCGACAACTCAGCCCCAGCATTTT.